This TCR beta chain was captured in a study of memory CD4+ T cells and cytomegalovirus serostatus. The sort gate was single viable CD3+CD4+CD8-CD45RO+ cells for memory CD4+ T cells. Method: immunoSEQ multiplex PCR; TCRdb's copy keeps in-frame clones and lacks some. Of some 30,000 clones in the sample, about 75% were seen once. The CDR3 is made up of 16 amino acids. After removal of 1 base from V and 5 bases from J, the junction contained 4 bases not matched to a gene. Germline assignment: CDR1 SGHTA and CDR2 FQGNSA. The sample consisted of memory CD4+ T cells from blood. The origin of this receptor is an adult in good health and CMV-seronegative. Some clones in this sample may be carry-over from other donors' samples. The chain carries TRBV7-2 and TRBJ2-2; 10 bases map to TRBD2. The CDR3: CASSLVAGGGTGELFF. The DNA of the CDR3 is TGTGCCAGCAGCTTAGTAGCGGGGGGAGGTACCGGGGAGCTGTTTTTT.